The 29 T cell receptor beta chains in this list originate from one sample, sequenced in a study of shared clonotypes between healthy human individuals. Here immunoSEQ multiplex PCR was the method, and the copy in TCRdb shows in-frame clones only, minus some. The table lists some 2,400,000 clones, approximately 94% of them singletons, with more than 0.1% in the top ten. The specimen was naive CD4+ T cells sorted from blood. Documented subset: CD45RA+ positively selected. The receptor source for this set is a man aged 18 to 35 in good health.

The genes are TRBV10-3 and TRBJ2-7; TRBD1 matches at 10 bases. The V and J ends lost 2 bases and 5 bases, in that order; junction bases with no gene match: 3. Germline loops: CDR1 ENHRY, CDR2 SYGVKD. There are 14 residues in the CDR3. The CDR3 loop reads CAISEGQGGDEQYF. The CDR3 DNA follows: TGTGCCATCAGTGAGGGACAGGGGGGTGACGAGCAGTACTTC.

The chain links TRBV5-1 to TRBJ2-7; the match to TRBD2 covers 7 bases. The junction had 11 bases not matched to a gene; V was cut back by 4 bases and J by 7 bases. This CDR3 region has 14 residues. CDR1 and CDR2 (germline): SGHRS, YFSETQ. The CDR3 reads CASSPRAGIGEQYF. In DNA, the CDR3 is TGCGCCAGCAGCCCCCGAGCGGGAATAGGGGAGCAGTACTTC. Together with reference TRBV5-1 and TRBJ2-7, the CDR3 gives the full variable domain: KAGVTQTPRYLIKTRGQQVTLSCSPISGHRSVSWYQQTPGQGLQFLFEYFSETQRNKGNFPGRFSGRQFSNSRSEMNVSTLELGDSALYLCASSPRAGIGEQYFGPGTRLTVT.

V and J are TRBV4-1 and TRBJ2-3; 11 nucleotides line up with TRBD1. The CDR3 consists of 16 residues. V lost 9 bases to trimming and J lost 5 bases; unmatched junction nucleotides: 13. Germline CDR1 is MGHRA and CDR2 is YSYEKL. The CDR3 DNA is TGCGCCAGTACCCGGGGGGCCGGGACAGGGGGAGATACGCAGTATTTT. Translating gives CASTRGAGTGGDTQYF.

The V gene is TRBV6-1, the J gene TRBJ1-2, with 8 positions matching TRBD1. CDR1 is MNHNS and CDR2 is SASEGT in the germline V gene. The CDR3 sequence is 14 residues long. The V gene end was trimmed by 11 bases and the J gene end by 8 bases; junction bases not matched to a gene: 16. The CDR3 nucleotides are TGTGCCGGAGTACAGACAGGGGCGGTCGACGGCTACACCTTC. It translates to CAGVQTGAVDGYTF.

With respect to this clone: At the DNA level, this CDR3 is encoded by other sequences in the same sample as well. This chain connects TRBV6-5 to TRBJ2-7; no definite D call. The CDR3 runs to 13 residues. Germline loops: CDR1 MNHEY, CDR2 SVGAGI. Trimming took 6 bases from V and 1 from J, leaving 10 bases between them. The chain's CDR3 is CASSYLSSYEQYF. The CDR3 DNA follows: TGTGCCAGCAGCTACCTGTCGTCCTACGAGCAGTACTTC.

CDR3 nucleotides: TGTGCCAGCTTAGGGGGCAACACAGATACGCAGTATTTT. This sequence encodes CASLGGNTDTQYF. The V and J genes are TRBV2 and TRBJ2-3, with 7 bases matching TRBD1. Germline assignment: CDR1 SNHLY and CDR2 FYNNEI. The CDR3 runs 13 residues. Losses at the gene ends were 8 bases for V and 2 bases for J; bases not matched to a gene: 4. The complete variable domain, with remaining parts taken from reference TRBV2 and TRBJ2-3, reads EPEVTQTPSHQVTQMGQEVILRCVPISNHLYFYWYRQILGQKVEFLVSFYNNEISEKSEIFDDQFSVERPDGSNFTLKIRSTKLEDSAMYFCASLGGNTDTQYFGPGTRLTVL.

Concerning this clone itself: The same CDR3 can be traced to other DNA sequences in this sample. The chain is built from TRBV5-4 and TRBJ1-2, with D perhaps matching TRBD1 (6 bases). This CDR3 spans 13 amino acids. The V end lost 0 bases, the J end lost 3 bases, and 6 bases lay between the germline ends. The germline V gene encodes CDR1 SGHNT and CDR2 YYREEE (reference sequence). CDR3 residues: CASSLDRDYGYTF. CDR3 DNA sequence: TGTGCCAGCAGCTTGGACAGGGACTATGGCTACACCTTC.

The chain links TRBV7-2 to TRBJ2-2; D is possibly TRBD2 (6 bases). CDR1 SGHTA and CDR2 FQGNSA come from the germline V gene. This CDR3 is built from 15 residues. Trimming stripped 5 bases from V and 6 bases from J, with 16 bases between. The CDR3 DNA sequence: TGTGCCAGCAGCCGAACGCGGGACTTTCCCGGGGAGCTGTTTTTT. Protein: CASSRTRDFPGELFF.

Concerning this clone: Different DNA sequences within this sample yield the same CDR3. This chain links TRBV7-9 with TRBJ2-2; D uncertain. Trimming removed 0 bases at V and 7 bases at J, with 6 bases between. Per the germline V gene, CDR1 is SEHNR and CDR2 is FQNEAQ (reference sequence). The CDR3 is 13 residues long. CDR3 amino acids: CASSLAGSGELFF. CDR3 nucleotide sequence: TGTGCCAGCAGCTTAGCCGGCAGCGGGGAGCTGTTTTTT.

The rearrangement links TRBV2 to TRBJ1-5; no clear D. CDR3 length: 14 amino acids. Trimming stripped 2 bases from V and 3 bases from J, with 8 bases between. Germline values: CDR1 SNHLY, CDR2 FYNNEI. As DNA, the CDR3 is TGTGCCAGCAGTGAAAGATTAATCAATCAGCCCCAGCATTTT. Protein product: CASSERLINQPQHF.

To note about this clone: Other DNA sequences in this sample translate to the same CDR3. V and J are TRBV11-2 and TRBJ2-7, with a tentative D call TRBD1 (5 bases). The CDR3 contains 14 residues. Germline CDR1 is SGHAT and CDR2 is FQNNGV. The V end lost 1 base, the J end lost 2 bases, and 9 bases lay between the germline ends. The CDR3 DNA reads TGTGCCAGCAGCTTAGGGGCAGGGACCTACGAGCAGTACTTC. Amino acids: CASSLGAGTYEQYF.

The chain recombines TRBV4-2 with TRBJ2-1; possibly TRBD1 for D (6 bases). The CDR3 is 17 residues long. CDR1 is LGHNA and CDR2 is YNFKEQ in the germline V gene. V lost 3 bases, J lost 9 bases, and 24 bases lay in between. CDR3 amino acids: CASSQGITGARTVEQFF. Written as DNA, the CDR3 is TGTGCCAGCAGCCAGGGAATAACCGGGGCTAGGACAGTTGAGCAGTTCTTC.

The chain uses TRBV5-1 and TRBJ2-2; no clear D. Deletions cut 5 bases from V and 0 bases from J, with 11 bases between. The CDR3 runs 15 residues. CDR1 and CDR2 (germline): SGHRS, YFSETQ. CDR3 amino acids: CASRAFSSNTGELFF. The CDR3 DNA reads as TGCGCCAGCAGGGCGTTCTCCTCGAACACCGGGGAGCTGTTTTTT.

This clone was seen once. This chain joins TRBV4-1 and TRBJ1-2; weak D call: TRBD1 (6 bases). Trimming left V 1 base short and J 4 bases short, with 13 bases between. Per the germline V gene, CDR1 is MGHRA and CDR2 is YSYEKL. CDR3 length equals 15 residues. DNA of the CDR3: TGCGCCAGCAGCCAAGTGGTGGGGGCGGGCTATGGCTACACCTTC. This sequence encodes CASSQVVGAGYGYTF.

The J gene is TRBJ1-1, the V gene TRBV6-1; D call uncertain. V was cut by 4 bases and J by 4 bases, with 16 bases left in between. From germline, CDR1 is MNHNS and CDR2 SASEGT. This CDR3 has 15 amino acids. The CDR3 DNA reads TGTGCCAGCAGTGCCCCTTCTATGGGAGCCACTGAAGCTTTCTTT. Protein: CASSAPSMGATEAFF.

This sequence joins TRBV28 and TRBJ2-1; tentatively, D is TRBD1 or TRBD2 (5 bases each). Deletions cut 0 bases from V and 5 bases from J, with 11 bases between. This CDR3 is 15 amino acids long. Germline lookup yields CDR1 MDHEN and CDR2 SYDVKM. CDR3 sequence: CASSLWGDGDNEQFF. Written as DNA, the CDR3 is TGTGCCAGCAGTTTATGGGGGGACGGCGACAATGAGCAGTTCTTC. Variable domain in full (rest from reference TRBV28 and TRBJ2-1): DVKVTQSSRYLVKRTGEKVFLECVQDMDHENMFWYRQDPGLGLRLIYFSYDVKMKEKGDIPEGYSVSREKKERFSLILESASTNQTSMYLCASSLWGDGDNEQFFGPGTRLTVL.

The J gene is TRBJ2-3, the V gene TRBV10-3, with 7 bases aligning to TRBD2. The CDR3 loop spans 16 amino acids. V was pared by 1 base and J by 0 bases, with 4 bases of the junction left unmatched. Germline V gene lookup returns CDR1 ENHRY and CDR2 SYGVKD. The CDR3 here is CAISEYGTTSTDTQYF. CDR3 nucleotides: TGTGCCATCAGTGAGTACGGGACTACTAGCACAGATACGCAGTATTTT.

V gene TRBV5-6 combines with J gene TRBJ1-2; D remains unclear. The germline gives CDR1 SGHDT, CDR2 YYEEEE. The CDR3 length is 14 residues. Trimming stripped 1 base from V and 8 bases from J, with 15 bases between. The CDR3 DNA reads TGTGCCAGCAGCTTGCCAGGCATAAACCGAGGCTACACCTTC. Protein: CASSLPGINRGYTF.

This chain links TRBV6-1 with TRBJ2-3, with D tentatively TRBD1 or TRBD2 (5 bases each). CDR3 length: 15 residues. CDR1 is MNHNS, CDR2 SASEGT, per germline. V lost 0 bases and J lost 6, with 13 bases in between. The CDR3 sequence is CASSEAGPGRDTQYF. The CDR3 DNA is TGTGCCAGCAGTGAAGCGGGACCGGGCCGGGATACGCAGTATTTT.

The V gene is TRBV13, the J gene TRBJ2-7, with D perhaps TRBD2 (5 bases). V gave up 2 bases and J gave up 5 bases, with 16 bases separating them. This CDR3 contains 15 residues. Germline CDR1 reads PRHDT; CDR2 reads FYEKMQ (reference sequence). DNA of the CDR3: TGTGCCAGCAGCTTATTGGTGGGAGAGGTCCACGAGCAGTACTTC. Translated, it gives CASSLLVGEVHEQYF.

V is TRBV2 and J is TRBJ1-2; TRBD1 agrees at 7 bases. With 6 bases clipped from V and 3 bases from J, the junction kept 10 bases outside the gene matches. Germline V gene lookup returns CDR1 SNHLY and CDR2 FYNNEI. The CDR3 runs 15 residues. The CDR3, as DNA: TGTGCCAGCAGGGAACCGGGACAGCTTCACTATGGCTACACCTTC. Its translation: CASREPGQLHYGYTF.

The chain has TRBV2 and TRBJ2-7; D may be TRBD1 (6 bases). Trimming removed 8 bases from V and 6 bases from J, with 11 bases in between. The CDR3 covers 11 residues. Germline V CDR1 and CDR2: SNHLY, FYNNEI. The CDR3 loop is CASGTSFEQYF. The CDR3, as DNA: TGTGCCAGCGGGACAAGCTTCGAGCAGTACTTC.

CDR3 protein: CAIQGSGELFF. DNA for the CDR3: TGTGCCATTCAGGGGTCCGGGGAGCTGTTTTTT. This sequence joins TRBV10-3 and TRBJ2-2; possibly TRBD1 for D (6 bases). With 9 bases removed from V and 6 bases from J, the gap between germline ends came to 8 bases. Per the germline V gene, CDR1 is ENHRY and CDR2 is SYGVKD. The CDR3 spans 11 residues.

The J gene is TRBJ2-2, the V gene TRBV2; no reliable D call. CDR3 length: 11 amino acids. Germline CDR1 and CDR2: SNHLY and FYNNEI. V shed 7 bases and J shed 4 bases, with 4 bases lying between them. The CDR3 sequence is CASILTGELFF. The CDR3 nucleotides read TGTGCCAGCATCCTCACCGGGGAGCTGTTTTTT.

The chain links TRBV5-6 to TRBJ2-5; TRBD2 agrees at 10 bases. Looked up from germline, CDR1 is SGHDT and CDR2 is YYEEEE. Trimming at V came to 1 base and at J to 4 bases, leaving 16 bases not matched to a gene. CDR3 length equals 19 residues. The CDR3 DNA is TGTGCCAGCAGCTTGTACAGGGGTTCTAGCGGGAGTCGGAGAGAGACCCAGTACTTC. This codes for CASSLYRGSSGSRRETQYF.

Worth noting for this clone: The sample carries other DNA sequences with the same CDR3. This sequence joins TRBV5-1 and TRBJ2-3, with D perhaps TRBD1 (6 bases). V lost 0 bases, J lost 3 bases, and 11 bases lay in between. Germline-derived CDR1 and CDR2 are SGHRS and YFSETQ. The CDR3 is 15 residues long. This CDR3 is CASSLAGVPTDTQYF. CDR3 DNA sequence: TGCGCCAGCAGCTTGGCAGGGGTACCAACAGATACGCAGTATTTT. The full variable domain, its missing parts supplied by reference TRBV5-1 and TRBJ2-3, is KAGVTQTPRYLIKTRGQQVTLSCSPISGHRSVSWYQQTPGQGLQFLFEYFSETQRNKGNFPGRFSGRQFSNSRSEMNVSTLELGDSALYLCASSLAGVPTDTQYFGPGTRLTVL.

The chain has TRBV6-5 and TRBJ2-7; D possibly corresponds to TRBD2 (6 bases). The CDR3 loop spans 13 amino acids. Trimming pared 5 bases from V and 3 bases from J, leaving 11 bases between. From germline, CDR1 is MNHEY and CDR2 SVGAGI. The CDR3 bases are TGTGCCAGCAGTCCTGGACTATTCTACGAGCAGTACTTC. Translating it yields CASSPGLFYEQYF.

The chain couples TRBV5-8 to TRBJ2-7; 12 bases map to TRBD2. Trimming at V came to 5 bases and at J to 0 bases, leaving 6 bases not matched to a gene. Germline values: CDR1 SGHTS, CDR2 YDEGEE. This CDR3 contains 16 residues. CDR3 residues: CASRKGLAGSSYEQYF. In DNA form, the CDR3 reads TGTGCCAGCAGAAAAGGACTAGCGGGGTCCTCCTACGAGCAGTACTTC.

This chain connects TRBV19 to TRBJ2-5; TRBD2 agrees at 12 bases. This CDR3 contains 15 residues. V was clipped by 3 bases and J by 5 bases; unmatched bases: 4. Germline-derived CDR1 and CDR2 are LNHDA and SQIVND (reference sequence). The CDR3 loop is CASSMRLAGVETQYF. CDR3 bases: TGTGCCAGTAGTATGAGACTAGCGGGAGTTGAGACCCAGTACTTC.